This T cell receptor (beta chain) was profiled in a study of cytomegalovirus exposure and HLA in healthy donors. The table lists this clone with a few counts. Donors in the study were healthy people who gave bone marrow. Primers for the PCR totalled 60 Vbeta and 13 Jbeta. Some clones are missing from TCRdb's copy, which holds only in-frame ones; the method was immunoSEQ multiplex PCR. The table lists some 130,000 clones, 79% of them singletons. V lost 5 bases, J lost 6 bases, and 8 bases lay in between. The germline gives CDR1 SGHAT, CDR2 FQNNGV. The CDR3 totals 12 residues. Input material: PBMCs. The chain is built from TRBV11-2 and TRBJ1-5; D perhaps matches TRBD1 (5 bases). The sequence was collected from a man between 40 and 49 years old in good health and CMV-seropositive. CDR3 DNA sequence: TGTGCCAGCAGCAATCAGGGTCAGCCCCAGCATTTT. Its translation is CASSNQGQPQHF.